The 31 T cell receptor beta chains given below trace back to one sample, sequenced in a study of blood T cell repertoires in COVID-19 (dated by TCRdb to 2019 to 2021). Receptors were amplified or captured by the immunoSEQ multiplex PCR assay. TCRdb provides this immuneACCESS table in a form limited to in-frame rearrangements. Some clones are lacking; in checked studies, under half of them reflect an unresolved V gene, and why the rest are absent is not known. The sample includes hundreds of thousands of clones, with 85% to 90% observed a single time. The ten most abundant clones make up 5% to 6.5% of the sample. Sequenced: peripheral blood. The receptor set was obtained from an elderly man with acute or convalescent COVID-19.

This chain connects TRBV5-1 to TRBJ1-3, with D uncertain. Looked up from germline, CDR1 is SGHRS and CDR2 is YFSETQ. V lost 3 bases, J lost 2 bases, and 12 bases lay in between. This CDR3 spans 15 amino acids. The CDR3: CASSSTPLAGNTIYF. Here the CDR3 DNA reads TGCGCCAGCAGCTCCACTCCCTTGGCTGGAAACACCATATATTTT.

This chain links TRBV3-1 (or the pseudogene TRBV3-2) with TRBJ2-1; 12 bases align to TRBD2. Germline assignment: CDR1 LGHDT and CDR2 YNNKEL (reference sequence). This CDR3 region has 16 residues. Unmatched junction bases numbered 10, after V lost 1 base and J lost 12 bases. The CDR3 is CASSQGQGLAGIGQFF. The CDR3 region has the DNA TGTGCCAGCAGCCAAGGGCAAGGACTAGCGGGAATTGGGCAGTTCTTC.

As regards this clone: Other nucleotide sequences in the sample specify the same CDR3. The CDR3 DNA is TGTGCCAGCAGCTTAGGTCTAGCGGGGAACAATGAGCAGTTCTTC. It translates to CASSLGLAGNNEQFF. V and J are TRBV11-3 and TRBJ2-1, with TRBD2 matching over 9 bases. The trim removed 1 base at V and 5 bases at J, leaving 3 bases unmatched. Germline CDR1 and CDR2: SGHNT and YENEEA. The CDR3 has 15 residues. The full variable domain, with the rest looked up from reference TRBV11-3 and TRBJ2-1, is EAGVVQSPRYKIIEKKQPVAFWCNPISGHNTLYWYLQNLGQGPELLIRYENEEAVDDSQLPKDRFSAERLKGVDSTLKIQPAELGDSAVYLCASSLGLAGNNEQFFGPGTRLTVL.

This rearrangement joins TRBV7-8 to TRBJ2-3, with 10 bases aligning to TRBD2. Trimming took 5 bases from V and 4 from J; bases not matched to a gene: 9. The germline CDR1 and CDR2 sequences are SGHVS and FQNEAQ. CDR3 length: 16 amino acids. CDR3: CASSPRAGGPPDTQYF. The CDR3 DNA follows: TGTGCCAGCAGCCCAAGAGCGGGAGGGCCGCCAGATACGCAGTATTTT.

This chain uses TRBV19 with TRBJ2-5; TRBD2 matches at 9 bases. V lost 10 bases to trimming and J lost 5 bases; unmatched junction nucleotides: 8. Germline CDR1 is LNHDA and CDR2 is SQIVND (reference sequence). The CDR3 is made up of 13 amino acids. CDR3 region: CATRGGGGETQYF. CDR3 sequence (DNA): TGTGCCACTCGCGGGGGGGGCGGTGAGACCCAGTACTTC.

This clone showed up just once. The chain joins TRBV7-2 to TRBJ2-7; 8 bases line up with TRBD1. Trimming took 5 bases from V and 3 from J; bases not matched to a gene: 12. CDR3 length equals 16 residues. Germline V gene lookup returns CDR1 SGHTA and CDR2 FQGNSA. The CDR3 reads CASSVTGTGVGYEQYV. CDR3 DNA: TGTGCCAGCAGCGTTACAGGGACAGGCGTCGGCTACGAGCAGTACGTC.

This clone was detected only once. CDR3 DNA sequence: TGCGCCAGCAGCCAAGATTGGGCTAGCCAGTATACAGATACGCAGTATTTT. Amino acids: CASSQDWASQYTDTQYF. The chain links TRBV4-3 to TRBJ2-3; D may be TRBD2 (5 bases). Germline lookup yields CDR1 LGHNA and CDR2 YSLEER. Trimming cost V 0 bases and J 3 bases, with 16 bases left between them. CDR3 length: 17 residues.

This clone has only a few counts. The chain joins TRBV2 to TRBJ1-1; D gene unclear. V lost 2 bases to trimming and J lost 11 bases, with 15 bases between them. The CDR3 runs to 13 residues. Germline lookup yields CDR1 SNHLY and CDR2 FYNNEI. In DNA, the CDR3 is TGTGCCAGCAGTGAAACGAGGGCTTCCTCCGCTTTCTTT. Amino acids: CASSETRASSAFF.

This chain uses TRBV5-4 with TRBJ1-2, with D uncertain. Germline CDR1 SGHNT, CDR2 YYREEE (reference sequence). This CDR3 has 16 residues. Trimming took 4 bases from V and 0 from J, leaving 16 bases between them. The CDR3 spells CASSPPSGGTNYGYTF. The CDR3 coding sequence is TGTGCCAGCAGCCCGCCCTCGGGAGGTACTAACTATGGCTACACCTTC.

The chain joins TRBV30 to TRBJ1-3; D uncertain. The germline V gene has CDR1 GTSNPN and CDR2 SVGIG (reference sequence). The length of the CDR3 is 12 residues. Trimming shortened V by 3 bases and J by 4 bases, and 7 bases separated the two germline ends. The CDR3 DNA sequence: TGTGCCTGGAGGAATAGCGGAAACACCATATATTTT. It is translated as CAWRNSGNTIYF. Full variable domain (remainder filled in from reference TRBV30 and TRBJ1-3): SQTIHQWPATLVQPVGSPLSLECTVEGTSNPNLYWYRQAAGRGLQLLFYSVGIGQISSEVPQNLSASRPQDRQFILSSKKLLLSDSGFYLCAWRNSGNTIYFGEGSWLTVV.

This chain links TRBV30 with TRBJ2-3; the D gene is possibly TRBD2 (5 bases). The CDR3 length is 14 residues. Germline CDR1 reads GTSNPN; CDR2 reads SVGIG (reference sequence). V was clipped by 0 bases and J by 6 bases, with 13 bases between them. CDR3 DNA sequence: TGTGCCTGGAGTGTAAGGCCCCGAGGGGATACGCAGTATTTT. This sequence encodes CAWSVRPRGDTQYF.

This clone was seen just once. The rearrangement uses TRBV7-2 and TRBJ2-5, with D possibly TRBD2 on 6 matching bases. The V gene's germline CDR1 is SGHTA and CDR2 FQGNSA. There are 13 residues in the CDR3. V lost 6 bases and J 1 base, leaving 9 bases between the germline ends. CDR3 in amino acids: CASRWGVQETQYF. In DNA, the CDR3 is TGTGCCAGCAGATGGGGGGTCCAAGAGACCCAGTACTTC.

The sample holds a few counts of this clone. The chain has TRBV12-3 or TRBV12-4 and TRBJ1-5; D ambiguous. The CDR3 contains 13 residues. V shed 7 bases and J shed 11 bases, with 18 bases lying between them. The CDR3 nucleotides read TGTGCCAGCACCCGGTCGACCCTTGCGGCCCAGCATTTT. Amino acid sequence: CASTRSTLAAQHF.

Only one count was recorded for this clone. The chain joins TRBV5-4 to TRBJ2-2, with a possible D match to TRBD1 (6 bases). Germline CDR1 is SGHNT and CDR2 is YYREEE (reference sequence). The CDR3 is 16 amino acids. The V gene lost 4 bases and the J gene lost 0 bases, with 13 bases spanning the gap. CDR3 in amino acids: CASSASGTPNTGELFF. For the CDR3, the DNA is TGTGCCAGCAGCGCCTCCGGGACACCGAACACCGGGGAGCTGTTTTTT. The full variable domain, with the rest looked up from reference TRBV5-4 and TRBJ2-2, is ETGVTQSPTHLIKTRGQQVTLRCSSQSGHNTVSWYQQALGQGPQFIFQYYREEENGRGNFPPRFSGLQFPNYSSELNVNALELDDSALYLCASSASGTPNTGELFFGEGSRLTVL.

This chain joins TRBV7-7 and TRBJ1-1; unclear D gene. The CDR3 spans 13 residues. The germline V gene encodes CDR1 SSHAT and CDR2 FNYEAQ (reference sequence). V dropped 4 bases and J dropped 3 bases, with 9 bases sitting between them. The CDR3 is CASSWTKDTEAFF. CDR3 nucleotide sequence: TGTGCCAGCAGCTGGACTAAGGACACTGAAGCTTTCTTT.

J is TRBJ1-1 and V is TRBV10-2; D may be TRBD1 (5 bases). The V end lost 7 bases, the J end lost 0 bases, and 12 bases lay between the germline ends. The length of the CDR3 is 14 residues. Germline V CDR1 and CDR2: WSHSY, SAAADI. CDR3 residues: CASTQGAMNTEAFF. CDR3 bases: TGCGCCAGCACCCAAGGGGCTATGAACACTGAAGCTTTCTTT.

This chain joins TRBV11-2 and TRBJ1-6, with D perhaps TRBD1 (5 bases). This CDR3 is built from 14 residues. V lost 3 bases and J 9 bases, leaving 12 bases between the germline ends. Per the germline V gene, CDR1 is SGHAT and CDR2 is FQNNGV. CDR3 residues: CASSFPRGSSPLHF. CDR3 sequence (DNA): TGTGCCAGCAGCTTCCCCCGGGGGAGTTCACCCCTCCACTTT.

The chain employs TRBV6-1 and TRBJ2-3, with TRBD2 matching 7 bases. The trim removed 2 bases at V and 6 bases at J, leaving 5 bases unmatched. Germline V gene data show CDR1 as MNHNS and CDR2 as SASEGT. This CDR3 contains 14 residues. The CDR3 is CASSELGLGDTQYF. The DNA of the CDR3 is TGTGCCAGCAGTGAACTTGGACTAGGGGATACGCAGTATTTT.

V gene TRBV7-3 combines with J gene TRBJ2-3; the match to TRBD2 covers 11 bases. The CDR3 loop spans 15 amino acids. Germline V gene sequence: CDR1 SGHTA, CDR2 FQGTGA. V dropped 0 bases and J dropped 6; count of bases not matched to a gene: 2. This chain's CDR3 is CASSLTLAGGDTQYF. CDR3 coding DNA: TGTGCCAGCAGCTTAACGCTAGCGGGAGGTGATACGCAGTATTTT.

This clone has just a few counts. This chain connects TRBV5-6 to TRBJ1-5, with 9 bases fitting TRBD1. There are 16 residues in the CDR3. V shed 4 bases, J shed 0 bases, and the junction held 5 bases outside the gene matches. The germline V gene has CDR1 SGHDT and CDR2 YYEEEE. The CDR3 region has the DNA TGTGCCAGCAGCCTGACGGGACAGGGTAGCAATCAGCCCCAGCATTTT. This gives the protein CASSLTGQGSNQPQHF.

The chain combines TRBV12-3 or TRBV12-4 with TRBJ1-1, with TRBD1 identical over 7 bases. V shed 6 bases and J 5 bases; nucleotides not matched to a gene: 6. CDR3 size: 13 residues. The DNA for the CDR3 is TGTGCCAGCAGGGGGACAGAGAGGACTGAAGCTTTCTTT. Its translation is CASRGTERTEAFF.

The chain joins TRBV4-3 to TRBJ1-5, with unresolved D. Trimming took off 0 bases at V and 4 bases at J, with 10 bases between the two ends. The CDR3 has 15 amino acids. Germline CDR1 and CDR2: LGHNA and YSLEER. DNA of the CDR3: TGCGCCAGCAGCCAAGATAAAAACAAGAATCAGCCCCAGCATTTT. This codes for CASSQDKNKNQPQHF.

This chain links TRBV5-1 with TRBJ2-7, with a tentative D call TRBD2 (6 bases). With 0 bases removed from V and 5 bases from J, the gap between germline ends came to 15 bases. Germline V gives CDR1 SGHRS, CDR2 YFSETQ. The CDR3 runs to 15 residues. The chain's CDR3 is CASSLVGGIGDEQYV. CDR3 coding DNA: TGCGCCAGCAGCTTGGTCGGGGGTATAGGTGACGAGCAGTACGTC.

The chain employs TRBV5-6 and TRBJ2-5; TRBD2 aligns across 10 bases. V lost 4 bases, J lost 5 bases, and 5 bases stayed unmatched. Per germline, CDR1 SGHDT and CDR2 YYEEEE. The CDR3 length is 14 residues. The CDR3 sequence is CASSLAGDWETQYF. The CDR3 nucleotides read TGTGCCAGCAGCCTAGCGGGAGACTGGGAGACCCAGTACTTC.

The chain couples TRBV5-1 to TRBJ1-4; 7 bases match TRBD1. Germline loops: CDR1 SGHRS, CDR2 YFSETQ. There are 15 residues in the CDR3. Losses at the gene ends were 2 bases for V and 7 bases for J; bases not matched to a gene: 8. The CDR3 is CASSFARGVTEKLFF. CDR3 coding DNA: TGCGCCAGCAGCTTCGCCAGGGGGGTTACTGAAAAACTGTTTTTT.

This chain links TRBV7-2 with TRBJ2-5; TRBD1 matches at 7 bases. The CDR3 is 14 amino acids. Germline CDR1 is SGHTA and CDR2 is FQGNSA. The V segment lost 6 bases and the J segment 2 bases; nucleotides outside the gene matches: 6. CDR3 loop: CASSLMGQQETQYF. The CDR3 DNA reads TGTGCCAGCAGTTTAATGGGACAGCAAGAGACCCAGTACTTC.

The V and J genes are TRBV10-2 and TRBJ1-5, with a possible D match to TRBD1 (6 bases). V lost 6 bases to trimming and J lost 4 bases, with 10 bases between them. CDR3 length equals 13 residues. Germline-derived CDR1 and CDR2 are WSHSY and SAAADI. The CDR3 loop reads CASSRQENQPQHF. The CDR3 DNA sequence: TGCGCCAGCAGCCGACAGGAAAATCAGCCCCAGCATTTT.

The chain has TRBV21-1 and TRBJ2-3; the table's D gene call, TRBD2, was not cross checked with the DNA. TRBV21-1 has pseudogene status. The CDR3 spans 17 residues. CDR3 DNA: TGTGCCAGCAGCAAAGCGCCTAGCGGGAGGTTAGGGGATACGCAGTATTTT. Residues: CASSKAPSGRLGDTQYF.

The V gene is TRBV15, the J gene TRBJ2-1; 7 bases agree with TRBD1. V shed 5 bases, J shed 0 bases, and the junction held 10 bases outside the gene matches. The CDR3 is 17 amino acids. Per the germline V gene, CDR1 is LNHNV and CDR2 is YYDKDF (reference sequence). The CDR3 region has the DNA TGTGCCACCAGCGGGATACAGACAGGGAGCTCCTACAATGAGCAGTTCTTC. Amino acids: CATSGIQTGSSYNEQFF. Variable domain in full (rest from reference TRBV15 and TRBJ2-1): DAMVIQNPRYQVTQFGKPVTLSCSQTLNHNVMYWYQQKSSQAPKLLFHYYDKDFNNEADTPDNFQSRRPNTSFCFLDIRSPGLGDTAMYLCATSGIQTGSSYNEQFFGPGTRLTVL.

The chain carries TRBV24-1 and TRBJ2-7, with 9 bases fitting TRBD2. In germline, CDR1 is KGHDR, CDR2 SFDVKD. The CDR3 has 13 residues. Unmatched junction bases numbered 4, after V lost 5 bases and J lost 6 bases. In DNA form, the CDR3 reads TGTGCCACCAGTGTTAGCGGGAGACCCGAGCAGTACGTC. Amino acid sequence: CATSVSGRPEQYV.

This clone was counted only a few times. The chain couples TRBV10-3 to TRBJ1-1, with D possibly matching TRBD1 (5 bases). Trimming stripped 0 bases from V and 3 bases from J, with 17 bases between. CDR3 size: 17 residues. Germline CDR1 ENHRY, CDR2 SYGVKD. CDR3 in amino acids: CAISESLRGDDDTEAFF. For the CDR3, the DNA is TGTGCCATCAGTGAGTCGCTCCGGGGGGACGATGACACTGAAGCTTTCTTT.